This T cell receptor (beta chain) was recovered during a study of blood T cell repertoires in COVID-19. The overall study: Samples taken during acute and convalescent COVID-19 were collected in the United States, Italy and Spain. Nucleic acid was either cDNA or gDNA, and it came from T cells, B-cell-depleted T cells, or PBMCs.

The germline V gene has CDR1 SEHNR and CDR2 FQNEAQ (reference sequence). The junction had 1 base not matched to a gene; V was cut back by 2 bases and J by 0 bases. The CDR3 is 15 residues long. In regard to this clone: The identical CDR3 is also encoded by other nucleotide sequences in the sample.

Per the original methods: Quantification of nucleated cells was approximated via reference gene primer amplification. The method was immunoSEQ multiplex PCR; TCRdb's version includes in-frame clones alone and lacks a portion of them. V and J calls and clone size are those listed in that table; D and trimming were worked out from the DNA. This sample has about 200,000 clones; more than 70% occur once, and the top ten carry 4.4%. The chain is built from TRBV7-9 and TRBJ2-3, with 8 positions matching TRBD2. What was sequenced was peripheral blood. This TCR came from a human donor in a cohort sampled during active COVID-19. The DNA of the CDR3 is TGTGCCAGCAGCTTAACTAGCGGTAGCACAGATACGCAGTATTTT. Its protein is CASSLTSGSTDTQYF.